The 29 T cell receptor beta chains below come from one sample, sequenced in a study of OX40 agonist ivuxolimab in advanced cancers. Sequenced by immunoSEQ multiplex PCR; TCRdb stores in-frame clones only, minus some. The repertoire has more than 25,000 clones, 74% of them found once; the top ten carry around 12%. This specimen consisted of CD4+ or CD8+ T cells sorted from blood, obtained in a trial of the OX40 agonist ivuxolimab. These receptors originate from an adult with an advanced solid tumor such as melanoma, head and neck, liver or kidney cancer.

The gene calls are TRBV18 and TRBJ2-4; 10 positions agree with TRBD1. Germline-derived CDR1 and CDR2 are KGHSH and LQKENI. V shed 3 bases and J 7 bases; nucleotides not matched to a gene: 6. The CDR3 has 15 amino acids. CDR3: CASSPPGQGGNIQYF. CDR3 bases: TGTGCCAGCTCACCCCCCGGACAGGGGGGGAACATTCAGTACTTC.

This chain uses TRBV6-1 with TRBJ2-7, with 11 bases lining up with TRBD2. Trimming at V came to 6 bases and at J to 2 bases, leaving 6 bases not matched to a gene. The CDR3 covers 15 residues. Looked up from germline, CDR1 is MNHNS and CDR2 is SASEGT. The CDR3 here is CASRAGLAGTYEQYF. The CDR3 coding sequence is TGTGCCAGCAGAGCAGGACTAGCGGGTACCTACGAGCAGTACTTC.

The chain links TRBV5-1 to TRBJ2-3; D possibly corresponds to TRBD2 (6 bases). Per germline, CDR1 SGHRS and CDR2 YFSETQ. The CDR3 loop spans 17 amino acids. Between the trimmed V and J ends, which lost 0 bases and 4 bases, there was a span of 18 bases. CDR3 in DNA: TGCGCCAGCAGCTTGGGGTCTAGCGTAGCCGTTTCAGATACGCAGTATTTT. This sequence encodes CASSLGSSVAVSDTQYF.

The chain employs TRBV18 and TRBJ1-5, with D unresolved. In germline, CDR1 is KGHSH, CDR2 LQKENI. This CDR3 is built from 15 residues. Trimming shortened V by 2 bases and J by 2 bases, and 10 bases separated the two germline ends. CDR3 sequence (DNA): TGTGCCAGCTCACCAGAGGGAGGAGGCAATCAGCCCCAGCATTTT. Translated: CASSPEGGGNQPQHF.

The rearrangement joins TRBV7-2 to TRBJ2-1; unclear D gene. Germline lookup yields CDR1 SGHTA and CDR2 FQGNSA. The CDR3 consists of 13 residues. V lost 1 base to trimming and J lost 5 bases, with 6 bases between them. The CDR3 bases are TGTGCCAGCAGCTTAGTTCCGAACAATGAGCAGTTCTTC. Translated: CASSLVPNNEQFF.

About this clone itself: Additional DNA sequences in this sample encode the identical CDR3. This chain links TRBV5-6 with TRBJ2-5; 7 bases map to TRBD2. V lost 0 bases, J lost 5 bases, and 7 bases stayed unmatched. The CDR3 runs 15 residues. Germline assignment: CDR1 SGHDT and CDR2 YYEEEE. The DNA for the CDR3 is TGTGCCAGCAGCTTGGGGCGGGGCGGGGGTGAGACCCAGTACTTC. Translating gives CASSLGRGGGETQYF.

The rearrangement links TRBV5-1 to TRBJ2-7; the match to TRBD1 covers 9 bases. Trimming took 5 bases from V and 2 from J; bases not matched to a gene: 5. Germline CDR1 is SGHRS and CDR2 is YFSETQ. This CDR3 region has 14 residues. CDR3 sequence reads: CASRSGTGPYEQYF. The CDR3 DNA is TGCGCCAGCAGATCAGGGACAGGGCCCTACGAGCAGTACTTC.

This sequence joins TRBV18 and TRBJ2-3; D is ambiguous. The length of the CDR3 is 16 residues. Trimming cost V 4 bases and J 1 base, with 15 bases left between them. From germline, CDR1 is KGHSH and CDR2 LQKENI. CDR3 sequence (DNA): TGTGCCAGCTCACTTTCGATCCTGAGAGGCACAGATACGCAGTATTTT. Amino acids: CASSLSILRGTDTQYF.

The chain employs TRBV6-6 and TRBJ2-3; TRBD2 agrees at 10 bases. Trimming at V came to 6 bases and at J to 3 bases, leaving 6 bases not matched to a gene. CDR3 length equals 15 residues. CDR1 and CDR2 from the germline V gene are MNHNY and SVGAGI (reference sequence). In nucleotides, the CDR3 is TGTGCCAGCAGGTTAGCGGGGGGTTGGACAGATACGCAGTATTTT. This gives the protein CASRLAGGWTDTQYF.

This clone appeared a single time. The chain recombines TRBV5-6 with TRBJ2-7, with D hard to call. The CDR3 has 13 amino acids. Trimming stripped 0 bases from V and 0 bases from J, with 4 bases between. Germline V CDR1 and CDR2: SGHDT, YYEEEE. The CDR3 DNA sequence: TGTGCCAGCAGCTTGGGCAACTCCTACGAGCAGTACGTC. Its translation is CASSLGNSYEQYV.

The genes are TRBV6-5 and TRBJ2-3; D ambiguous. Trimming took 6 bases from V and 0 from J, leaving 10 bases between them. The CDR3 extends over 14 amino acids. Germline values: CDR1 MNHEY, CDR2 SVGAGI. DNA for the CDR3: TGTGCCAGCAGCCGAACGCCTAGCACAGATACGCAGTATTTT. It codes for CASSRTPSTDTQYF.

This clone was detected only a few times. The chain carries TRBV4-1 and TRBJ2-3; 8 positions match TRBD2. This CDR3 is built from 15 residues. Losses at the gene ends were 0 bases for V and 7 bases for J; bases not matched to a gene: 6. The germline gives CDR1 MGHRA, CDR2 YSYEKL. CDR3 nucleotide sequence: TGCGCCAGCAGCCAAGAGATAGCGGGGTTCAATACGCAGTATTTT. Its translation: CASSQEIAGFNTQYF.

The chain combines TRBV6-6 with TRBJ1-6, with D perhaps TRBD1 (6 bases). The length of the CDR3 is 14 residues. CDR1 is MNHNY and CDR2 is SVGAGI in the germline V gene (reference sequence). V shed 5 bases and J shed 8 bases, with 13 bases lying between them. This chain's CDR3 is CASSQQGRDSPLHF. DNA for the CDR3: TGTGCCAGCAGTCAACAGGGCCGGGATTCACCCCTCCACTTT.

This sequence joins TRBV10-2 and TRBJ2-7; 7 bases map to TRBD2. Germline V lookup: CDR1 WSHSY, CDR2 SAAADI. J was trimmed by 2 bases and V by 8 bases; bases with no gene match: 9. The CDR3 loop spans 14 amino acids. For the CDR3, the DNA is TGCGCCAGCCCTAGTGGGGGGGGGACCTACGAGCAGTACGTC. This translates into CASPSGGGTYEQYV.

This clone was counted between two and nine times. V gene TRBV10-2 combines with J gene TRBJ1-1; D gene ambiguous. The CDR3 runs 13 residues. CDR1 and CDR2 from the germline V gene are WSHSY and SAAADI. V lost 8 bases and J lost 2, with 12 bases in between. For the CDR3, the DNA is TGCGCCAGCTTCGACGGTCCAAACACTGAAGCTTTCTTT. Protein: CASFDGPNTEAFF.

The CDR3 loop reads CASSESTDRDGYTF. CDR3 nucleotide sequence: TGCGCCAGCAGTGAGTCGACGGACAGGGATGGCTACACCTTC. V and J are TRBV10-1 and TRBJ1-2; the match to TRBD1 covers 8 bases. The CDR3 runs 14 residues. After removal of 0 bases from V and 6 bases from J, the junction contained 3 bases not matched to a gene. Looked up from germline, CDR1 is WNHNN and CDR2 is SYGVQD (reference sequence).

V and J are TRBV7-2 and TRBJ1-6; 8 nucleotides match TRBD1. This CDR3 is 15 amino acids long. The ends lost 6 bases at V and 7 bases at J; junction bases unmatched: 8. Germline assignment: CDR1 SGHTA and CDR2 FQGNSA. CDR3 protein: CASSLQGELNSPLHF. The CDR3, as DNA: TGTGCCAGCAGTTTACAGGGGGAATTGAATTCACCCCTCCACTTT.

The chain couples TRBV9 to TRBJ1-5; perhaps TRBD1 as D (5 bases). This CDR3 has 15 amino acids. The V gene's germline CDR1 is SGDLS and CDR2 YYNGEE. Trimming pared 0 bases from V and 1 base from J, leaving 8 bases between. The CDR3 DNA reads as TGTGCCAGCAGCGTAGAAGGGGCGAGCAATCAGCCCCAGCATTTT. Its translation: CASSVEGASNQPQHF.

This rearrangement joins TRBV19 to TRBJ1-2; 9 bases map to TRBD1. The CDR3 covers 14 residues. V lost 1 base and J lost 6; bases outside the gene matches: 3. CDR1 and CDR2 from the germline V gene are LNHDA and SQIVND (reference sequence). CDR3 loop: CASSIGDRDHGYTF. Written as DNA, the CDR3 is TGTGCCAGTAGTATAGGGGACAGGGACCATGGCTACACCTTC.

This clone was picked up a small number of times. The chain uses TRBV28 and TRBJ1-5; no reliable D call. Germline CDR1 is MDHEN and CDR2 is SYDVKM. Between the trimmed V and J ends, which lost 5 bases and 11 bases, there was a span of 10 bases. This CDR3 spans 11 amino acids. The CDR3, as DNA: TGTGCCAGCAGTGGATCTCCGGCCCAGCATTTT. Residues: CASSGSPAQHF.

The chain combines TRBV18 with TRBJ2-7; D is perhaps TRBD1 (6 bases). Trimming took 2 bases from V and 5 from J, leaving 13 bases between them. The CDR3 sequence is 14 residues long. The V gene's germline CDR1 is KGHSH and CDR2 LQKENI. Here the CDR3 reads CASSPTTGIHEQYV. DNA of the CDR3: TGTGCCAGCTCACCAACAACAGGGATCCACGAGCAGTACGTC.

The chain recombines TRBV7-3 with TRBJ1-3; D gene ambiguous. The V gene's germline CDR1 is SGHTA and CDR2 FQGTGA. The CDR3 runs to 15 residues. The ends were cut back, 2 bases at V and 5 bases at J, with 13 bases in the middle. CDR3 residues: CASSLWASERNTIYF. The DNA of the CDR3 is TGTGCCAGCAGCTTATGGGCAAGCGAGAGAAACACCATATATTTT.

The genes are TRBV2 and TRBJ2-7, with D maybe TRBD1 (5 bases). The J call may not be correct, given that the DNA end is closer to TRBJ2-1. The CDR3 is 13 residues long. Germline V gene sequence: CDR1 SNHLY, CDR2 FYNNEI. This CDR3 reads CASSDDPGYEQFF. CDR3 bases: TGTGCCAGCAGTGATGACCCAGGGTATGAGCAGTTCTTC.

This clone is a singleton in its sample. This chain links TRBV6-6 with TRBJ1-4; D gene uncertain. There are 12 residues in the CDR3. The germline V gene encodes CDR1 MNHNY and CDR2 SVGAGI (reference sequence). The V and J ends lost 2 bases and 8 bases respectively, with 6 bases between them. In DNA form, the CDR3 reads TGTGCCAGCAGTTACGAGGGCGAAAAACTGTTTTTT. It codes for CASSYEGEKLFF.

The chain has TRBV12-5 and TRBJ1-5; 8 positions agree with TRBD1. This CDR3 spans 19 amino acids. Germline CDR1 is LGHNT and CDR2 is FRNRAP. J lost 1 base, V lost 0 bases, and 11 bases had no gene match. The DNA for the CDR3 is TGTGCTAGTGGTTTGGTACTAGACAGGGGAGGTGGAAGCAATCAGCCCCAGCATTTT. Amino acid sequence: CASGLVLDRGGGSNQPQHF.

V is TRBV11-2 and J is TRBJ2-7; tentative D call: TRBD2 (7 bases). CDR3 length equals 13 residues. The V end lost 0 bases, the J end lost 6 bases, and 9 bases lay between the germline ends. Germline-derived CDR1 and CDR2 are SGHAT and FQNNGV. CDR3 residues: CASSLEGGGEQYF. The CDR3 nucleotides read TGTGCCAGCAGCTTAGAGGGAGGGGGCGAGCAGTACTTC.

In its sample, this clone is medium-sized. The CDR3 here is CASTGTGVEAFF. The CDR3 bases are TGTGCCAGCACCGGGACAGGGGTTGAAGCTTTCTTT. The chain joins TRBV6-5 to TRBJ1-1; 10 bases map to TRBD1. The CDR3 runs to 12 residues. The V and J ends lost 7 bases and 7 bases, in that order; junction bases with no gene match: 3. Germline lookup yields CDR1 MNHEY and CDR2 SVGAGI.

Only a few counts were recorded for this clone. The V call is TRBV4-1, the J call TRBJ1-2, with D possibly being TRBD1 (5 bases). CDR1 is MGHRA and CDR2 is YSYEKL in the germline V gene. Trimming removed 4 bases at V and 4 bases at J, with 19 bases between. The CDR3 is 16 amino acids. CDR3 loop: CASSRQLREGIYGYTF. The CDR3, as DNA: TGCGCCAGCAGCCGCCAGTTAAGGGAGGGGATCTATGGCTACACCTTC.

This clone was seen a few times. The rearrangement uses TRBV19 and TRBJ1-2, with a tentative D call TRBD1 (6 bases). V lost 3 bases and J lost 4, with 12 bases in between. The CDR3 is 14 residues long. From germline, CDR1 is LNHDA and CDR2 SQIVND (reference sequence). The CDR3 DNA reads as TGTGCCAGTAGTATGGGACAACCGCTCTATGGCTACACCTTC. Amino acid sequence: CASSMGQPLYGYTF. Combining the CDR3 with reference TRBV19 and TRBJ1-2 gives the whole variable domain DGGITQSPKYLFRKEGQNVTLSCEQNLNHDAMYWYRQDPGQGLRLIYYSQIVNDFQKGDIAEGYSVSREKKESFPLTVTSAQKNPTAFYLCASSMGQPLYGYTFGSGTRLTVV.